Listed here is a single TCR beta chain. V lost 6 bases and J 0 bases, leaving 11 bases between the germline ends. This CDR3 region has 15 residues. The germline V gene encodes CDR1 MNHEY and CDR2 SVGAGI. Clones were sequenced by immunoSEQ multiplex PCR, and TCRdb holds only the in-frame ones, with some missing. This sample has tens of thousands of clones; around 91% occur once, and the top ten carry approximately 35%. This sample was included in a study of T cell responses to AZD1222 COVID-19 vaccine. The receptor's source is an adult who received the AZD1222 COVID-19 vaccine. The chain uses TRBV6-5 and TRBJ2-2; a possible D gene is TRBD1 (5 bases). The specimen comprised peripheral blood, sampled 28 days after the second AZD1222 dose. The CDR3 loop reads CASRQAPPNTGELFF. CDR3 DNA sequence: TGTGCCAGCAGACAGGCACCTCCGAACACCGGGGAGCTGTTTTTT.